These T cell receptor beta chains were read from a single sample in a study of response to subunit inactivated influenza vaccine. Each CDR3 protein gets one entry after TCRdb re-called the RT-PCR reads with MiXCR. The sample contains about 650,000 distinct CDR3 sequences, around 13% of which appear only once. This specimen was PBMCs from blood, taken roughly 15 days before vaccination. The receptors originated from a man aged 50 to 59 who received an inactivated influenza vaccine. Both conserved end residues are part of each CDR3. A D gene is named only where the DNA matches it firmly. Not every row has a clone size; where given, it reads once, few, many or a size class.

size,V,J,D,CDR3,DNA
few,TRBV24-1,TRBJ2-5,NA,CATSDFKKQETQYF,TGTGCCACCAGTGATTTCAAGAAACAAGAGACCCAGTACTTC
NA,TRBV5-1,TRBJ2-6,TRBD1,CASSLDAGGVFSGANVLTF,TGCGCCAGCAGCTTGGATGCAGGGGGTGTGTTCTCTGGGGCCAACGTCCTGACTTTC
few,TRBV6-5,TRBJ1-2,TRBD1,CASSYSTGTGGASGYTF,TGTGCCAGCAGTTACTCGACGGGGACAGGGGGCGCAAGTGGCTACACCTTC
few,TRBV5-5,TRBJ2-7,TRBD2,CASSLELARGYEQYF,TGTGCCAGCAGCTTGGAACTAGCGAGGGGCTATGAGCAGTACTTC
NA,TRBV6-2/TRBV6-3,TRBJ2-7,NA,CASSYTTGFSYEQYF,TGTGCCAGCAGTTACACCACAGGTTTCTCCTACGAGCAGTACTTC
few,TRBV15,TRBJ2-7,NA,CATSGGLGAYEQYF,TGTGCCACCAGCGGGGGCCTAGGGGCCTACGAGCAGTACTTC
many,TRBV4-2,TRBJ2-7,NA,CASSQRGTAGSYEQYF,TGTGCCAGCAGCCAACGCGGGACAGCCGGTTCCTACGAGCAGTACTTC
NA,TRBV6-1,TRBJ2-1,TRBD2,CASKLAGVYNEQFF,TGTGCCAGCAAGCTAGCGGGGGTTTACAATGAGCAGTTCTTC
few,TRBV9,TRBJ2-2,TRBD2,CASSEGPSGGTGELFF,TGTGCCAGCAGCGAGGGGCCTAGCGGGGGGACCGGGGAGCTGTTTTTT
NA,TRBV6-5,TRBJ2-5,NA,CASSYSIGAEETQYF,TGTGCCAGCAGTTACTCGATTGGGGCAGAAGAGACCCAGTACTTC
NA,TRBV15,TRBJ2-1,TRBD1,CATSGTGREQFF,TGTGCCACCAGCGGGACAGGTCGCGAGCAGTTCTTC
NA,TRBV7-8,TRBJ2-7,TRBD2,CASSPVAGGGEQYF,TGTGCCAGCAGCCCAGTAGCGGGAGGAGGCGAGCAGTACTTC
few,TRBV28,TRBJ1-3,NA,CASRQGGNTIYF,TGTGCCAGCAGGCAGGGGGGAAACACCATATATTTT
few,TRBV6-5,TRBJ1-3,TRBD1,CASSLQGAPGNTIYF,TGTGCCAGCAGTTTACAGGGGGCTCCTGGAAACACCATATATTTT
NA,TRBV7-6,TRBJ2-1,NA,CASRPSASSSYNEQFF,TGTGCCAGCAGACCATCGGCCTCGAGCTCCTACAATGAGCAGTTCTTC
many,TRBV20-1,TRBJ2-1,NA,CSARAGRGPYNEQFF,TGCAGTGCTAGAGCAGGGCGGGGACCATACAATGAGCAGTTCTTC
NA,TRBV6-5,TRBJ2-1,TRBD2,CASSSRAAGGREQFF,TGTGCCAGCAGTTCCCGGGCCGCCGGGGGGAGAGAGCAGTTCTTC
NA,TRBV20-1,TRBJ2-2,TRBD1,CSARSRDRGNTGELFF,TGCAGTGCCCGAAGCCGGGACAGGGGTAACACCGGGGAGCTGTTTTTT
many,TRBV28,TRBJ1-4,NA,CASSPPGVNEKLFF,TGTGCCAGCAGTCCGCCCGGGGTAAACGAAAAACTGTTTTTT
few,TRBV4-3,TRBJ2-1,NA,CASSQEGGWGGNEQFF,TGCGCCAGCAGCCAAGAGGGGGGTTGGGGTGGTAATGAGCAGTTCTTC
NA,TRBV6-5,TRBJ2-5,TRBD1,CASSFDRGSWETQYF,TGTGCCAGCAGTTTCGACAGGGGTTCCTGGGAGACCCAGTACTTC
few,TRBV3-1,TRBJ2-1,NA,CASSQDRGGTASFF,TGTGCCAGCAGCCAAGATCGTGGAGGGACAGCTTCGTTCTTC
few,TRBV4-1,TRBJ2-1,TRBD2,CASSQDKGTSGYNEQFF,TGCGCCAGCAGCCAAGATAAAGGGACTAGCGGGTACAATGAGCAGTTCTTC
many,TRBV4-2,TRBJ2-3,TRBD2,CASSQDWRGSTDTQYF,TGTGCCAGCAGCCAAGATTGGCGGGGGAGCACAGATACGCAGTATTTT
few,TRBV10-3,TRBJ1-6,TRBD1,CAGSGQENSPLHF,TGTGCCGGTTCGGGACAGGAAAATTCACCCCTCCACTTT
few,TRBV28,TRBJ2-1,NA,CASTLADRPNNEQFF,TGTGCCAGCACCCTAGCGGACAGACCTAACAATGAGCAGTTCTTC
NA,TRBV15,TRBJ2-1,NA,CATSRDPRGQYNEQFF,TGTGCCACCAGCAGAGATCCCCGGGGGCAATACAATGAGCAGTTCTTC
NA,TRBV5-5,TRBJ2-7,NA,CASSVQGLVNEQYF,TGTGCCAGCAGCGTACAGGGATTGGTAAACGAGCAGTACTTC
NA,TRBV6-1,TRBJ2-1,TRBD2,CASTIAGGYNEQFF,TGTGCCAGCACTATAGCGGGGGGCTACAATGAGCAGTTCTTC
many,TRBV10-3,TRBJ2-3,NA,CAISVKGAHTDTQYF,TGTGCCATCAGTGTTAAAGGGGCCCACACAGATACGCAGTATTTT
few,TRBV27,TRBJ2-7,TRBD2,CASSLLLAGGYEQYF,TGTGCCAGCAGTTTATTACTAGCGGGGGGATACGAGCAGTACTTC
NA,TRBV7-9,TRBJ2-1,NA,CASSLDNSLVPNEQFF,TGTGCCAGCAGCTTAGACAACTCCTTAGTGCCCAATGAGCAGTTCTTC
few,TRBV12-3/TRBV12-4,TRBJ2-2,TRBD2,CASTLLGREVTGELFF,TGTGCCAGCACCCTTTTGGGGAGGGAGGTTACCGGGGAGCTGTTTTTT
NA,TRBV27,TRBJ2-2,TRBD1,CASSLQGAGNTGELFF,TGTGCCAGCAGTCTTCAGGGGGCAGGGAACACCGGGGAGCTGTTTTTT
NA,TRBV4-3,TRBJ1-1,NA,CASSQDMGGTEAFF,TGCGCCAGCAGCCAAGATATGGGAGGCACTGAAGCTTTCTTT
NA,TRBV10-3,TRBJ2-3,TRBD2,CAIRGGDPEYTDTQYF,TGTGCCATCAGGGGGGGGGACCCGGAGTACACAGATACGCAGTATTTT
few,TRBV2,TRBJ2-5,TRBD1,CASSGPGTGQQTQYF,TGTGCCAGCTCCGGCCCAGGGACAGGGCAACAGACCCAGTACTTC
few,TRBV7-8,TRBJ1-3,NA,CASSLYVGTPNTIYF,TGTGCCAGCAGCTTGTATGTGGGCACCCCAAACACCATATATTTT
NA,TRBV7-8,TRBJ2-1,TRBD2,CASSLARAGGRGEQFF,TGTGCCAGCAGCTTAGCGAGAGCGGGGGGGCGCGGTGAGCAGTTCTTC
NA,TRBV12-3/TRBV12-4,TRBJ1-2,TRBD1,CASWEGARGYTF,TGTGCCAGCTGGGAGGGGGCGCGTGGCTACACCTTC
many,TRBV5-1,TRBJ2-6,NA,CASSLSSGANVLTF,TGCGCCAGCAGCTTGTCCTCTGGGGCCAACGTCCTGACTTTC